The 7 T cell receptor beta chains below were found in one sample sequenced in a study of CD8 T cells in Susac syndrome (dated by TCRdb to the late 2010s). The library was obtained by the immunoSEQ multiplex PCR assay. RNA was extracted using the RNeasy kit, and roughly 0.45 to 1 ug of the RNA was reverse transcribed with random hexamers. TCRdb reworked the public reads: Q25 trimming with fastp, MiXCR clone assembly, productive beta chains retained. A single entry per CDR3 protein holds the most common genes and DNA from its merged rows. The sample has approximately 120,000 distinct CDR3 sequences on record, around 90% of them singletons. Around 0.25% of the sample belongs to the ten largest clones. The sample taken for sequencing was CD8+ T cells from PBMCs. The origin of the receptors is a human donor with multiple sclerosis.

The chain uses TRBV30 and TRBJ1-2, with TRBD1 matching 8 bases. Trimming cost V 5 bases and J 1 base; bases outside gene matches: 9. The CDR3 sequence is 15 residues long. The germline gives CDR1 GTSNPN, CDR2 SVGIG (reference sequence). CDR3 protein: CAWGGTGSLNYGYTF. CDR3 nucleotide sequence: TGTGCCTGGGGCGGGACAGGATCGCTTAACTATGGCTACACCTTC.

The rearrangement links TRBV10-2 to TRBJ1-2, with 7 positions matching TRBD1. CDR3 size: 14 residues. CDR1 is WSHSY, CDR2 SAAADI, per germline. Trimming removed 2 bases from V and 6 bases from J; junction bases left unmatched: 6. CDR3 in amino acids: CASSEGEGADGYTF. The CDR3 nucleotides are TGCGCCAGCAGTGAGGGGGAGGGGGCCGATGGCTACACCTTC.

This rearrangement joins TRBV15 to TRBJ1-1; D not certain. Germline CDR1 LNHNV, CDR2 YYDKDF (reference sequence). The CDR3 is made up of 13 amino acids. V lost 5 bases, J lost 3 bases, and 10 bases lay in between. The CDR3 loop is CATSQSADTEAFF. For the CDR3, the DNA is TGTGCCACCAGCCAGTCGGCGGACACTGAAGCTTTCTTT.

This chain uses TRBV29-1 with TRBJ1-2, with D hard to call. V dropped 7 bases and J dropped 8 bases, with 14 bases sitting between them. The germline CDR1 and CDR2 sequences are SQVTM and ANQGSEA. CDR3 length: 11 residues. CDR3 region: CSAHSTEGYTF. The CDR3 DNA is TGCAGCGCCCACAGTACCGAGGGCTACACCTTC.

The J gene is TRBJ2-7, the V gene TRBV20-1, with no clear D. CDR3 size: 13 residues. With 2 bases removed from V and 7 bases from J, the gap between germline ends came to 15 bases. Looked up from germline, CDR1 is DFQATT and CDR2 is SNEGSKA (reference sequence). CDR3 in DNA: TGCAGTGCTAGATACGAAAGCTTAGGGGAGCAGTACTTC. It translates to CSARYESLGEQYF.

V and J are TRBV15 and TRBJ1-1, with 8 bases lining up with TRBD1. The CDR3 runs 15 residues. The ends lost 3 bases at V and 8 bases at J; junction bases unmatched: 11. The germline gives CDR1 LNHNV, CDR2 YYDKDF (reference sequence). The DNA of the CDR3 is TGTGCCACCAGCAGGGACAGGGAGTGGGCGATCGAAGCTTTCTTT. Residues: CATSRDREWAIEAFF.

The chain links TRBV29-1 to TRBJ1-2; D may be TRBD1 (6 bases). The CDR3 is made up of 12 amino acids. CDR1 is SQVTM and CDR2 is ANQGSEA in the germline V gene. V dropped 1 base and J dropped 3 bases, with 6 bases sitting between them. This CDR3 reads CSVEAGDYGYTF. In nucleotides, the CDR3 is TGCAGCGTTGAAGCAGGGGACTATGGCTACACCTTC.